This TCR beta chain was identified in a study of blood T cell repertoires in COVID-19. Per the authors' pipeline: The assay estimated nucleated cells by amplifying reference gene primers. Only in-frame clones appear in the TCRdb table, and some are missing; sequencing was by immunoSEQ multiplex PCR. The V and J calls and clone size were taken over from that table, and D and trimming were inferred from the DNA. The sample yields 95,000 to 150,000 clones, over 75% seen once. In germline, CDR1 is MRHNA, CDR2 SNTAGT. The CDR3 has 17 amino acids. With V trimmed by 2 bases and J by 3 bases, 11 bases remained unmatched.

The sample taken for sequencing was peripheral blood. The chain recombines TRBV6-4 with TRBJ2-7; 9 nucleotides agree with TRBD1. This clonotype originated in a woman between 65 and 79 years old with acute or convalescent COVID-19. The CDR3: CASSDVWTGDFFYEQYV. CDR3 bases: TGTGCCAGCAGTGACGTTTGGACAGGGGATTTTTTCTACGAGCAGTACGTC.